This T cell receptor (beta chain) was retrieved from a study of blood T cell repertoires in COVID-19. In the study overall: The United States, Italy and Spain provided the acute and convalescent COVID-19 samples.

Per the original methods: Amplification from reference gene primers served as the basis for estimated nucleated cell counts. Here immunoSEQ multiplex PCR was the method, and the copy in TCRdb shows in-frame clones only, minus some. Clonal size and the V and J genes are those of that table, whereas D and trimming came from the DNA. The sample shows approximately 80,000 clones, 80% to 85% of them seen only once. The sequence came from a man at least 80 years old with acute or convalescent COVID-19. Sequencing was performed on peripheral blood.

CDR3 nucleotide sequence: TGTGCCAGCAGCGCGGATGATAATGAAAAACTGTTTTTT. Protein sequence: CASSADDNEKLFF. The chain couples TRBV5-5 to TRBJ1-4, with unresolved D. The germline V and J ends were trimmed by 4 bases and 4 bases, with 8 bases remaining between them. Germline CDR1 is SGHKS and CDR2 is YYEKEE (reference sequence). The CDR3 contains 13 residues.